Listed below are T cell receptor beta chains from one sample, sequenced in a study of cytomegalovirus exposure and HLA in healthy donors. The assay was immunoSEQ multiplex PCR, and TCRdb's table has in-frame clones only and misses some. This repertoire includes 65,000 to 95,000 clones. The sequenced sample was PBMCs. The receptors come from a female donor in good health and CMV-seropositive. The CDR3 runs from the conserved cysteine through the conserved F or W. D genes are given only for firm matches. Where a row states a size, it is once, few, many or the class of an expanded clone; other rows omit it.

V	J	size	D	DNA	CDR3
TRBV5-1	TRBJ2-4	-	TRBD1	TGCGCCAGCAGCGCAACCGGGACAGGGGGCGCCGGAAACATTCAGTACTTC	CASSATGTGGAGNIQYF
TRBV4-3	TRBJ2-3	-	-	TGCGCCAGCAGCCTTGAGGCAGGGACTAGCACAGATACGCAGTATTTT	CASSLEAGTSTDTQYF
TRBV5-4	TRBJ2-3	-	TRBD2	TGTGCCAGCAGCTTACTTACCGGGAGGGCCACGGGAGATACGCAGTATTTT	CASSLLTGRATGDTQYF
TRBV18	TRBJ1-5	-	TRBD1	TGTGCCAGCTCACCAGACAGGGGCAATCAGCCCCAGCATTTT	CASSPDRGNQPQHF
TRBV19	TRBJ1-3	medium-sized	-	TGTGCCAGTAGTATGACAAGCTCTGGAAACACCATATATTTT	CASSMTSSGNTIYF
TRBV6-1	TRBJ2-1	-	-	TGTGCCAGCAGTCAAGGGTCGGGTCCCCCGAGGAACAATGAGCAGTTCTTC	CASSQGSGPPRNNEQFF
TRBV7-6	TRBJ2-3	-	TRBD2	TGTGCCAGCAGCTTCCAGCTAGCGGGAGCGACTACGCAGTATTTT	CASSFQLAGATTQYF
TRBV19	TRBJ1-2	-	TRBD1	TGTGCCAGTAGTAAGACAGGGGATGGCTACACCTTC	CASSKTGDGYTF
TRBV9	TRBJ2-1	-	TRBD2	TGTGCCAGCACGGGGGGAGGCAGCTCCTACAATGAGCAGTTCTTC	CASTGGGSSYNEQFF
TRBV6-5	TRBJ1-2	-	TRBD1	TGTGCCAGCAGTTACCGCCCGACAGGGACCTATGGCTACACCTTC	CASSYRPTGTYGYTF